This T cell receptor beta chain was captured by sequencing in a study of cytomegalovirus exposure and HLA in healthy donors. Study information: Around 83% of 350 to 400 genotyped donors fell in the Caucasian-associated ancestry cluster.

The V and J ends lost 1 base and 9 bases respectively, with 19 bases between them. Germline loops: CDR1 MGHDK, CDR2 SYGVNS. CDR3 length: 17 residues. Study results and limitations: The sole available immune exposure information was CMV serostatus.

To note about this clone: Its antigen is as yet unknown.

It was with 60 Vbeta and 13 Jbeta primers that the PCR ran. Sequenced by immunoSEQ multiplex PCR; TCRdb stores in-frame clones only, minus some. The table shows under 200,000 clones, with around 80% occurring only once. This rearrangement joins TRBV25-1 to TRBJ1-6; no reliable D call. The sequence was collected from a man aged 35-49 years in good health and CMV-seronegative. Material for sequencing was PBMCs. The CDR3 loop reads CASSESVEERYGSPLHF. CDR3 bases: TGTGCCAGCAGTGAATCCGTGGAGGAACGGTATGGTTCACCCCTCCACTTT.